Included here is one TCR beta chain sequence, with context. V was trimmed by 6 bases and J by 5 bases, leaving 13 bases between them. Looked up from germline, CDR1 is MNHGY and CDR2 is SAAAGT. The CDR3 is made up of 13 amino acids. The data stem from a study of kidney transplant recipient with SARS-CoV-2 infection. TCRdb independently ran MiXCR on the reads; one entry per CDR3 protein. The sample has fewer than 250,000 distinct CDR3 sequences, roughly 26% seen once. The receptor was derived from a male patient younger than 45 who had COVID-19 and was a kidney transplant recipient. Some T cells may be supplied by the graft donor. This specimen consisted of a blood sample, obtained at baseline and on roughly day 110 from a kidney transplant recipient. V gene TRBV6-8 combines with J gene TRBJ2-5; D not certain. The CDR3 coding sequence is TGTGCCAGCAGCCGATGGAGTGCGGAGACCCAGTACTTC. Amino acid sequence: CASSRWSAETQYF.